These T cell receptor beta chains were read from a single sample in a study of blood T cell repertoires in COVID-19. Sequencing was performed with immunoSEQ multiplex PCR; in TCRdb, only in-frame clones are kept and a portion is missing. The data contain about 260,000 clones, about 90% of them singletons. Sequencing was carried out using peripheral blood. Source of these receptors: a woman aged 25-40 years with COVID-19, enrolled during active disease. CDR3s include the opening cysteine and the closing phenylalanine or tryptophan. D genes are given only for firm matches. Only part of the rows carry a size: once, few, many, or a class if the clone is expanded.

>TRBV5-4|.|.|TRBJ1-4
CASSLGGLTNEKLFF
TGTGCCAGCAGCTTGGGAGGCTTAACTAATGAAAAACTGTTTTTT
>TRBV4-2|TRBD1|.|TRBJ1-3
CASSQEGTGSGNTIYF
TGTGCCAGCAGCCAAGAGGGGACAGGGAGCGGAAACACCATATATTTT
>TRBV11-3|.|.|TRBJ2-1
CASSLVAGSYNEQFF
TGTGCCAGCAGCTTAGTGGCAGGCTCCTACAATGAGCAGTTCTTC
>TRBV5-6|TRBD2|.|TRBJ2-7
CASSPGLAGSLGQYF
TGTGCCAGCAGCCCGGGACTAGCGGGATCTCTGGGGCAGTACTTC
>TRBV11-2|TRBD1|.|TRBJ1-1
CASTLGGDSEAFF
TGTGCCAGCACCTTAGGAGGGGACAGTGAAGCTTTCTTT
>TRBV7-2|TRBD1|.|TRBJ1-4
CASSLGTGELKLFF
TGTGCCAGCAGCTTAGGGACAGGGGAACTAAAACTGTTTTTT
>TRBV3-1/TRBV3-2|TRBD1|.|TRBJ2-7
CASSQPGTGGISYEQYF
TGTGCCAGCAGCCAACCCGGGACAGGGGGCATCTCCTACGAGCAGTACTTC
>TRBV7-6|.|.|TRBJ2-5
CASSPTSETQYF
TGTGCCAGCAGCCCGACATCAGAGACCCAGTACTTC
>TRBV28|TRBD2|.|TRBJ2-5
CASSSLRGQYF
TGTGCCAGCAGTTCCCTGCGGGGGCAGTACTTC
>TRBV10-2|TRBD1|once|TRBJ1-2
CASRGQGANYGYTF
TGCGCCAGCAGGGGACAGGGGGCTAACTATGGCTACACCTTC
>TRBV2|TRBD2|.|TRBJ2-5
CASSEDTSGRARETQYF
TGTGCCAGCAGTGAAGACACTAGCGGGAGGGCAAGAGAGACCCAGTACTTC
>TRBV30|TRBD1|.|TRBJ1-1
CAWRDRRSMNTEAFF
TGTGCCTGGAGGGACAGGCGTTCCATGAACACTGAAGCTTTCTTT
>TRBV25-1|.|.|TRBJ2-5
CASSERSLETQYF
TGTGCCAGCAGTGAACGCAGTCTAGAGACCCAGTACTTC
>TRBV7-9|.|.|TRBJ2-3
CASSETSTDTQYF
TGTGCCAGCAGCGAAACTAGCACAGATACGCAGTATTTT
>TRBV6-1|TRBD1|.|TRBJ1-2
CASSEQAGTGNGGYTF
TGTGCCAGCAGTGAACAAGCCGGGACAGGGAACGGTGGCTACACCTTC
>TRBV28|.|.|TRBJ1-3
CASSSYSGNTIYF
TGTGCCAGCAGTTCTTACTCTGGAAACACCATATATTTT
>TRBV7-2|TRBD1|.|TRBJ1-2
CASSLAPNRGSYGYTF
TGTGCCAGCAGCTTAGCTCCTAACAGGGGCTCCTATGGCTACACCTTC
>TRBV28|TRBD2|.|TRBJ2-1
CASSWTSGGGNEQFF
TGTGCCAGCAGTTGGACTAGCGGAGGGGGCAATGAGCAGTTCTTC
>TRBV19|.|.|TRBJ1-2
CASSIVGKDGYTF
TGTGCCAGTAGTATAGTCGGGAAGGATGGCTACACCTTC
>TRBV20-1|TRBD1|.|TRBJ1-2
CSASDRGGRGYTF
TGCAGTGCTAGTGACCGAGGGGGCAGGGGCTACACCTTC
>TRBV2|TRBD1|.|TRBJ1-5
CASSRDRGGGQPQHF
TGTGCCAGCAGTCGGGACAGGGGAGGGGGTCAGCCCCAGCATTTT
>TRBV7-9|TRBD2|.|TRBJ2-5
CASSWDLAGVGETQYF
TGTGCCAGCAGCTGGGATCTAGCGGGAGTTGGTGAGACCCAGTACTTC
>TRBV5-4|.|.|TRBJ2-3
CASSFTGISDTQYF
TGTGCCAGCAGCTTTACAGGAATAAGCGATACGCAGTATTTT
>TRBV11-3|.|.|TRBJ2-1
CASSLQSGNEQFF
TGTGCCAGCAGCCTTCAGTCTGGCAATGAGCAGTTCTTC
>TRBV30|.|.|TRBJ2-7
CAWSVNSPNEQYF
TGTGCCTGGAGTGTTAATAGTCCCAACGAGCAGTACTTC
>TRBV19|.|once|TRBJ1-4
CASLRADNEKLFF
TGTGCCAGCCTGAGGGCAGATAATGAAAAACTGTTTTTT
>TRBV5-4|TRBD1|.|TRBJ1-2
CASSPSRARTGNYGYTF
TGTGCCAGCAGTCCTTCCCGGGCGAGGACAGGGAACTATGGCTACACCTTC
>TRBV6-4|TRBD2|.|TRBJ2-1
CASSDGLAGNNEQFF
TGTGCCAGCAGTGACGGACTAGCGGGTAACAATGAGCAGTTCTTC
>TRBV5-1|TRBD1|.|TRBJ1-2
CASSNRGLDGYTF
TGCGCCAGCAGTAACAGGGGGCTAGATGGCTACACCTTC
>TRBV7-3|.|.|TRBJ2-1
CASSLTTSPLNEQFF
TGTGCCAGCAGCTTAACCACTAGCCCGCTAAATGAGCAGTTCTTC
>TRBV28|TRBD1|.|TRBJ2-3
CASSRTGGSDTQYF
TGTGCCAGCAGTAGGACAGGGGGCTCAGATACGCAGTATTTT
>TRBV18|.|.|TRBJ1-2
CASSPLGRGDGYTF
TGTGCCAGCTCACCGCTCGGCAGGGGCGATGGCTACACCTTC
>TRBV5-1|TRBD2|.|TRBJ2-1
CASSPSRGGRAQGNEQFF
TGCGCCAGCAGCCCCTCCAGGGGCGGGAGGGCCCAGGGGAATGAGCAGTTCTTC
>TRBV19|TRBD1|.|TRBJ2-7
CASSPDLPGQGGFYEQYF
TGTGCCAGTAGTCCCGACCTCCCTGGACAGGGCGGCTTCTACGAGCAGTACTTC
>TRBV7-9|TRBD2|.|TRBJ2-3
CASNLAGVATDTQYF
TGTGCCAGCAACCTAGCGGGAGTGGCGACAGATACGCAGTATTTT
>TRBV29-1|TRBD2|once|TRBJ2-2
CSVERPGTSTGELFF
TGCAGCGTTGAACGTCCCGGGACTAGCACCGGGGAGCTGTTTTTT
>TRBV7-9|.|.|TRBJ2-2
CASTPTAANTGELFF
TGTGCCAGCACCCCCACAGCGGCCAACACCGGGGAGCTGTTTTTT
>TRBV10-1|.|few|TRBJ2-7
CASSSGAYEQYF
TGCGCCAGCAGTTCGGGGGCCTACGAGCAGTACTTC
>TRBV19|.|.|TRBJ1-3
CASRFKTGASGNTIYF
TGTGCCAGTAGATTTAAGACAGGCGCCTCTGGAAACACCATATATTTT
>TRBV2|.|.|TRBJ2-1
CASSDFGKEFDEQFF
TGTGCCAGCAGTGATTTCGGGAAAGAGTTCGATGAGCAGTTCTTC
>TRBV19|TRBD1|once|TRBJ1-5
CASSYLDRGNRQPQHF
TGTGCCAGTAGTTACTTGGACAGGGGAAATCGTCAGCCCCAGCATTTT